This record looks at one TCR beta chain sequence and its context. Other nucleotide sequences in the sample specify the same CDR3. TCRdb's copy holds only in-frame clones and misses some; the assay was immunoSEQ multiplex PCR. The sample includes over 150,000 clones, around 90% of them seen just once. This entry is derived from a study of control samples from healthy donors and cancer patients. This CDR3 comprises 13 residues. Trimming removed 8 bases at V and 1 base at J, with 6 bases between. The germline gives CDR1 MDHEN, CDR2 SYDVKM. This sequence originates from a woman in her forties or fifties in good health. Sequencing input: blood. The chain has TRBV28 and TRBJ2-6, with unresolved D. CDR3 in DNA: TGTGCCAGCCGGAGATCTGGGGCCAACGTCCTGACTTTC. As protein: CASRRSGANVLTF.